This TCR beta chain appears in the sequencing data of a study of radiation and T cells in renal cell carcinoma. Time point in this sample: baseline pretreatment blood. The treatment denotes: 15 Gy SBRT to primary tumor, nephrectomy 4 weeks later. Using immunoSEQ multiplex PCR, the repertoire was profiled, and TCRdb retains in-frame clones only, with some absent. Of about 130,000 clones in the sample, 80% to 85% were seen once. Germline V lookup: CDR1 LNHNV, CDR2 YYDKDF (reference sequence). The CDR3 is made up of 16 amino acids. The V end lost 0 bases, the J end lost 8 bases, and 20 bases lay between the germline ends.

The chain employs TRBV15 and TRBJ2-7; D may be TRBD1 (6 bases). The TCR comes from an older woman with renal cell carcinoma. Source: blood, taken from a patient whose treatment included radiotherapy and nephrectomy. CDR3 in amino acids: CATSRDGGQGRGKQYF. CDR3 DNA: TGTGCCACCAGCAGAGATGGGGGCCAGGGAAGAGGCAAGCAGTACTTC. The full variable domain, with the rest looked up from reference TRBV15 and TRBJ2-7, is DAMVIQNPRYQVTQFGKPVTLSCSQTLNHNVMYWYQQKSSQAPKLLFHYYDKDFNNEADTPDNFQSRRPNTSFCFLDIRSPGLGDTAMYLCATSRDGGQGRGKQYFGPGTRLTVT.